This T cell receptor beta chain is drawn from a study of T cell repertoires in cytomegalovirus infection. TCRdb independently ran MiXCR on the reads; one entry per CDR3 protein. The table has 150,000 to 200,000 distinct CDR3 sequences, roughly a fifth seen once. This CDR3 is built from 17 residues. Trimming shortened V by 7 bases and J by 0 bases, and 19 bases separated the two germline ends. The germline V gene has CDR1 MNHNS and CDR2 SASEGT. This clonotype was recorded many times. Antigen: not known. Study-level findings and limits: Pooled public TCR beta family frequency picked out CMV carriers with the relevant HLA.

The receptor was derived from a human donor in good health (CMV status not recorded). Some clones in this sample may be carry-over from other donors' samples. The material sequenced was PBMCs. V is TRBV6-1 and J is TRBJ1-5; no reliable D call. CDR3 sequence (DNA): TGTGCCAGCAAAGCTCGCGCGGGTCAGTCTAGCAATCAGCCCCAGCATTTT. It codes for CASKARAGQSSNQPQHF.